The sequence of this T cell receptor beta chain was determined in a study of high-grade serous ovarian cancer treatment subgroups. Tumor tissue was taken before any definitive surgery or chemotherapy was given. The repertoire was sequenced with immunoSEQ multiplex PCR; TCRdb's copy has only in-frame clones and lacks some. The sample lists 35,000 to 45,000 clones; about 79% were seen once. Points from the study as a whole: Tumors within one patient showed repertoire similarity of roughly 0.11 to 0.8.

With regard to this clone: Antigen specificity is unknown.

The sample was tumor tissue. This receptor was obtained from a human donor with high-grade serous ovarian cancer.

The CDR3 is CASRGTATTETQYF. DNA of the CDR3: TGTGCCAGCAGGGGGACTGCTACTACGGAGACCCAGTACTTC. This chain connects TRBV5-4 to TRBJ2-5, with D tentatively TRBD2 (6 bases). V lost 5 bases, J lost 5 bases, and 16 bases lay in between. Germline V gene lookup returns CDR1 SGHNT and CDR2 YYREEE (reference sequence). This CDR3 contains 14 residues. The full variable domain, with the rest looked up from reference TRBV5-4 and TRBJ2-5, is ETGVTQSPTHLIKTRGQQVTLRCSSQSGHNTVSWYQQALGQGPQFIFQYYREEENGRGNFPPRFSGLQFPNYSSELNVNALELDDSALYLCASRGTATTETQYFGPGTRLLVL.